Shown below are 27 T cell receptor beta chains from a single sample sequenced in a study of T cell clonotyping in hematopoietic cell transplantation. The repertoire was sequenced with immunoSEQ multiplex PCR; TCRdb's copy has only in-frame clones and lacks some. The top ten hold 5.9% of the sample, which has approximately 46,000 clones, 85% to 90% seen once. The time point is: recipient sample about 28 days before transplant, after cytoreduction. Sequences were derived from peripheral blood mononuclear cells, sampled before stem cell transplant. All receptors come from a man in his sixties with biphenotypic leukemia. Some clones in this sample may be carry-over from other donors' samples.

The genes are TRBV28 and TRBJ2-2; D is ambiguous. Trimming cost V 3 bases and J 3 bases, with 20 bases left between them. The CDR3 is 18 amino acids. Germline V lookup: CDR1 MDHEN, CDR2 SYDVKM. This CDR3 reads CASSFSRIGQSYTGELFF. The DNA of the CDR3 is TGTGCCAGCAGTTTTTCTCGTATTGGGCAGTCTTACACCGGGGAGCTGTTTTTT.

The V and J genes are TRBV4-1 and TRBJ1-5; D not certain. The V gene's germline CDR1 is MGHRA and CDR2 YSYEKL. CDR3 length equals 15 residues. V was pared by 1 base and J by 0 bases, with 7 bases between. The CDR3 DNA follows: TGCGCCAGCAGCCAAGCGTTGGATAGCAATCAGCCCCAGCATTTT. Protein: CASSQALDSNQPQHF.

The chain combines TRBV11-2 with TRBJ2-7; 12 positions agree with TRBD2. CDR3 length equals 17 residues. Germline assignment: CDR1 SGHAT and CDR2 FQNNGV. The J segment lost 3 bases and the V segment lost 1 base, leaving 7 bases of the junction unmatched. The chain's CDR3 is CASSLGLAGAADYEQYF. CDR3 DNA sequence: TGTGCCAGCAGCTTAGGACTAGCGGGAGCTGCGGACTACGAGCAGTACTTC.

The chain has TRBV28 and TRBJ1-1; possibly TRBD1 for D (5 bases). The CDR3 has 16 amino acids. The V and J ends lost 7 bases and 0 bases respectively, with 18 bases between them. Germline CDR1 MDHEN, CDR2 SYDVKM. CDR3 sequence reads: CASNFGEGVMNTEAFF. The CDR3 DNA is TGTGCCAGCAACTTTGGGGAAGGGGTAATGAACACTGAAGCTTTCTTT.

The chain is built from TRBV14 and TRBJ2-1; TRBD2 agrees at 12 bases. This CDR3 region has 20 residues. After removal of 2 bases from V and 0 bases from J, the junction contained 11 bases not matched to a gene. The germline gives CDR1 SGHDN, CDR2 FVKESK. Here the CDR3 reads CASSQRASSGRGTSYNEQFF. The CDR3 nucleotides read TGTGCCAGCAGCCAACGGGCTTCTAGCGGGAGGGGGACCTCCTACAATGAGCAGTTCTTC. Looking up the rest from reference TRBV14 and TRBJ2-1 gives the full variable domain: EAGVTQFPSHSVIEKGQTVTLRCDPISGHDNLYWYRRVMGKEIKFLLHFVKESKQDESGMPNNRFLAERTGGTYSTLKVQPAELEDSGVYFCASSQRASSGRGTSYNEQFFGPGTRLTVL.

The rearrangement joins TRBV19 to TRBJ2-7; D could derive from TRBD1 or TRBD2 (5 bases each). The CDR3 extends over 14 amino acids. CDR1 is LNHDA, CDR2 SQIVND, per germline (reference sequence). V was pared by 6 bases and J by 2 bases, with 14 bases between. The CDR3, as DNA: TGTGCCAGTAGCGACGGGGACGGTACCTACGAGCAGTACTTC. This translates into CASSDGDGTYEQYF.

The chain recombines TRBV19 with TRBJ2-7; possibly TRBD2 for D (5 bases). The CDR3 consists of 14 residues. V lost 5 bases and J lost 4, with 15 bases in between. CDR1 is LNHDA, CDR2 SQIVND, per germline (reference sequence). For the CDR3, the DNA is TGTGCCAGTAGTCCCACCGGGGAGTTTTACGAGCAGTACTTC. Translating gives CASSPTGEFYEQYF. The full variable domain, in which reference TRBV19 and TRBJ2-7 provide the parts outside the CDR3, is DGGITQSPKYLFRKEGQNVTLSCEQNLNHDAMYWYRQDPGQGLRLIYYSQIVNDFQKGDIAEGYSVSREKKESFPLTVTSAQKNPTAFYLCASSPTGEFYEQYFGPGTRLTVT.

J is TRBJ1-4 and V is TRBV19, with D unclear. The CDR3 contains 13 residues. V was pared by 4 bases and J by 5 bases, with 8 bases between. Germline values: CDR1 LNHDA, CDR2 SQIVND (reference sequence). The CDR3 DNA sequence: TGTGCCAGTAGTACTGGACCCAATGAAAAACTGTTTTTT. It is translated as CASSTGPNEKLFF.

The chain joins TRBV28 to TRBJ1-5; D not certain. In germline, CDR1 is MDHEN, CDR2 SYDVKM. The CDR3 runs to 13 residues. Trimming removed 3 bases from V and 2 bases from J, with 5 bases in between. CDR3 in amino acids: CASSLAGNQPQHF. CDR3 bases: TGTGCCAGCAGTTTGGCGGGCAATCAGCCCCAGCATTTT.

The CDR3 loop reads CASSRPGRSSYEQYF. The CDR3 DNA reads as TGTGCCAGCAGCCGACCGGGACGGAGCTCCTACGAGCAGTACTTC. The gene calls are TRBV7-8 and TRBJ2-7; the D call may be TRBD1 or TRBD2 (5 bases each). Trimming removed 5 bases from V and 0 bases from J, with 14 bases in between. The CDR3 loop spans 15 amino acids. CDR1 and CDR2 from the germline V gene are SGHVS and FQNEAQ.

This rearrangement joins TRBV20-1 to TRBJ1-1; unclear D gene. This CDR3 spans 11 amino acids. The germline gives CDR1 DFQATT, CDR2 SNEGSKA (reference sequence). CDR3: CRVGLVTEAFF. The DNA of the CDR3 is TGCAGGGTGGGGTTGGTCACTGAAGCTTTCTTT.

The gene calls are TRBV29-1 and TRBJ1-5, with 7 positions matching TRBD1. This CDR3 comprises 13 residues. J gave up 1 base and V 6 bases, and 3 bases lay outside the gene matches. CDR1 is SQVTM and CDR2 is ANQGSEA in the germline V gene. CDR3 region: CSVETGSNQPQHF. Written as DNA, the CDR3 is TGCAGCGTAGAGACAGGGAGCAATCAGCCCCAGCATTTT. Full variable domain (outside the CDR3, taken from reference TRBV29-1 and TRBJ1-5): SAVISQKPSRDICQRGTSLTIQCQVDSQVTMMFWYRQQPGQSLTLIATANQGSEATYESGFVIDKFPISRPNLTFSTLTVSNMSPEDSSIYLCSVETGSNQPQHFGDGTRLSIL.

The genes are TRBV2 and TRBJ1-5; D gene uncertain. The CDR3 has 15 residues. V shed 7 bases and J shed 2 bases, with 15 bases lying between them. The germline gives CDR1 SNHLY, CDR2 FYNNEI. The DNA of the CDR3 is TGTGCCAGCACCCCTAGGGAGGGTGGCAATCAGCCCCAGCATTTT. It is translated as CASTPREGGNQPQHF.

The chain uses TRBV30 and TRBJ2-7, with 9 bases matching TRBD1. Trimming removed 5 bases from V and 2 bases from J; junction bases left unmatched: 7. CDR1 and CDR2 (germline): GTSNPN, SVGIG (reference sequence). The CDR3 is 14 amino acids. The CDR3 spells CAWGGGTGTYEQYF. CDR3 nucleotide sequence: TGTGCCTGGGGTGGAGGGACAGGGACCTACGAGCAGTACTTC.

The V and J genes are TRBV6-6 and TRBJ1-4, with 7 bases matching TRBD1. CDR1 and CDR2 (germline): MNHNY, SVGAGI (reference sequence). The ends lost 4 bases at V and 8 bases at J; junction bases unmatched: 7. The CDR3 loop spans 14 amino acids. This CDR3 reads CASSWTGKGEKLFF. The CDR3 DNA reads as TGTGCCAGCAGTTGGACAGGAAAAGGGGAAAAACTGTTTTTT.

As regards this clone: Because the CDR3's place on the DNA is in doubt, the DNA is left out and the CDR3 is given as listed by TCRdb. The rearrangement links TRBV30 to TRBJ2-1; TRBD2, as called in the table, went unchecked against the DNA. Germline V gives CDR1 GTSNPN, CDR2 SVGIG (reference sequence). Termini included, the CDR3 measures 13 amino acids. The CDR3 protein is CAWSVASGSPGFF.

CDR3 bases: TGTGCCAGCAGCCAAGATTGGGGGCGCGGCGGGGAGCTGTTTTTT. Its translation is CASSQDWGRGGELFF. The rearrangement uses TRBV4-2 and TRBJ2-2, with TRBD1 as a possible D gene (6 bases). The germline V gene encodes CDR1 LGHNA and CDR2 YNFKEQ. V lost 0 bases and J 7 bases, leaving 12 bases between the germline ends. This CDR3 contains 15 residues.

This sequence joins TRBV25-1 and TRBJ2-7; D gene ambiguous. The CDR3 runs to 13 residues. Germline V gene sequence: CDR1 MGHDK, CDR2 SYGVNS. V was clipped by 4 bases and J by 0 bases, with 7 bases between them. The CDR3, as DNA: TGTGCCAGCAGTGCTGACTCCTCCTACGAGCAGTACTTC. Its translation is CASSADSSYEQYF.

The J gene is TRBJ2-7, the V gene TRBV7-2; 8 bases line up with TRBD1. Per germline, CDR1 SGHTA and CDR2 FQGNSA. V shed 1 base, J shed 2 bases, and the junction held 4 bases outside the gene matches. The CDR3 is 15 residues long. This CDR3 reads CASSLEQGGTYEQYF. CDR3 DNA sequence: TGTGCCAGCAGCTTAGAACAGGGGGGAACCTACGAGCAGTACTTC.

The gene calls are TRBV5-1 and TRBJ2-7, with 8 bases fitting TRBD2. The germline V gene encodes CDR1 SGHRS and CDR2 YFSETQ. The length of the CDR3 is 16 residues. Losses at the gene ends were 0 bases for V and 2 bases for J; bases not matched to a gene: 7. CDR3 sequence (DNA): TGCGCCAGCAGCTTGGTACTAGCGGAGGGGACCTACGAGCAGTACTTC. This codes for CASSLVLAEGTYEQYF.

This clone was counted only a few times. The chain uses TRBV1 and TRBJ2-2; whether TRBD1, the table's D call, matches the DNA was not checked. TRBV1 has pseudogene status. This CDR3 has 14 residues. In DNA form, the CDR3 reads TGCACCAGCAGCCAAGTCAGGAACACCGGGGAGCTGTTTTTT. The encoded protein is CTSSQVRNTGELFF.

This clone has just a few counts. The CDR3 spells CSASGRDREYF. DNA for the CDR3: TGCAGTGCTAGCGGCCGCGACCGAGAGTACTTC. The rearrangement joins TRBV20-1 to TRBJ2-7; D unclear. Germline V CDR1 and CDR2: DFQATT, SNEGSKA (reference sequence). Trimming cost V 3 bases and J 11 bases, with 14 bases left between them. This CDR3 is 11 amino acids long.

This clone has a single count. The V and J genes are TRBV7-9 and TRBJ1-4; a weak D match, TRBD1 (5 bases). CDR3 length: 13 residues. Trimming pared 3 bases from V and 8 bases from J, leaving 10 bases between. Germline loops: CDR1 SEHNR, CDR2 FQNEAQ (reference sequence). The CDR3 DNA is TGTGCCAGCAGCTTTTCTGGGGCCGAAAAACTGTTTTTT. It translates to CASSFSGAEKLFF.

The chain employs TRBV2 and TRBJ1-5, with D perhaps matching TRBD1 (6 bases). Trimming took off 6 bases at V and 0 bases at J, with 15 bases between the two ends. The CDR3 length is 16 residues. Germline values: CDR1 SNHLY, CDR2 FYNNEI. As DNA, the CDR3 is TGTGCCAGCAGGGCACCTCAGGGGTATAGCAATCAGCCCCAGCATTTT. It translates to CASRAPQGYSNQPQHF. The whole variable domain, filled in from reference TRBV2 and TRBJ1-5, reads EPEVTQTPSHQVTQMGQEVILRCVPISNHLYFYWYRQILGQKVEFLVSFYNNEISEKSEIFDDQFSVERPDGSNFTLKIRSTKLEDSAMYFCASRAPQGYSNQPQHFGDGTRLSIL.

This clone was observed a single time. This chain connects TRBV6-1 to TRBJ2-7; D call uncertain. Looked up from germline, CDR1 is MNHNS and CDR2 is SASEGT. CDR3 length: 13 amino acids. The V end was cut by 7 bases, the J end by 3 bases, with 13 bases between. The CDR3 spells CASMMVGYYEQYF. In DNA, the CDR3 is TGTGCCAGCATGATGGTGGGGTACTACGAGCAGTACTTC.

The chain uses TRBV7-2 and TRBJ1-1, with D possibly TRBD1 on 5 matching bases. Germline CDR1 SGHTA, CDR2 FQGNSA. This CDR3 has 14 residues. V was cut by 4 bases and J by 7 bases, with 16 bases left in between. The CDR3 here is CASSSRDFYFEAFF. In DNA form, the CDR3 reads TGTGCCAGCAGCTCCCGGGACTTTTATTTTGAAGCTTTCTTT.

The V gene is TRBV25-1, the J gene TRBJ2-3; D not certain. The CDR3 is made up of 13 amino acids. CDR1 MGHDK and CDR2 SYGVNS come from the germline V gene. The V and J ends lost 2 bases and 2 bases respectively, with 5 bases between them. CDR3: CASSELDTDTQYF. As DNA, the CDR3 is TGTGCCAGCAGTGAACTAGACACAGATACGCAGTATTTT.